The clone carrying this TCR beta chain was recorded only once. Antigen: not known. This specimen belongs to a study of cytomegalovirus exposure and HLA in healthy donors. The overall study: Early released data had about 80 million unique TCRs, all coming from HLA-typed donors.

The PCR was carried out with 60 Vbeta primers and 13 Jbeta primers. Only in-frame clones appear in the TCRdb table, and some are missing; sequencing was by immunoSEQ multiplex PCR. This table holds some 120,000 clones, around 80% found once. The CDR3 length is 16 residues. After removal of 4 bases from V and 2 bases from J, the junction contained 11 bases not matched to a gene. Germline loops: CDR1 MGHRA, CDR2 YSYEKL. Study-level results: A highly shared variant cluster was judged a likely technical artifact.

The chain couples TRBV4-1 to TRBJ2-7, with 7 bases matching TRBD2. The sequence was obtained from a man aged 50-59 years in good health and CMV-seronegative. Sequences were obtained from PBMCs. In DNA form, the CDR3 reads TGCGCCAGCAGCCCGTCTTCTGGAGCGGGGCCCTACGAGCAGTACTTC. This translates into CASSPSSGAGPYEQYF.